This T cell receptor (beta chain) was sequenced in a study of type 1 regulatory T cells. The CDR3 has 17 residues. Unmatched junction bases numbered 7, after V lost 0 bases and J lost 4 bases. A remark on this clonotype: Its specificity is unknown.

TCRdb re-derived calls from the reads in MiXCR, one entry per CDR3 protein. The table has tens of thousands of distinct CDR3 sequences, 55% to 75% seen once. The receptor's source is a human donor in good health. This chain joins TRBV12-3 or TRBV12-4 and TRBJ2-3, with 10 bases matching TRBD1. Sequencing used cultured T cells, either the whole culture or a sorted T cell fraction (not recorded which). Subset indicated: Tr1-enriched cell product generated in vitro against host alloantigens. Written as DNA, the CDR3 is TGTGCCAGCAGTTTAGCCCTGACAGGGGGCGACGCAGATACGCAGTATTTT. Translated: CASSLALTGGDADTQYF.